These 21 T cell receptor beta chains were all obtained from the same sample, sequenced in a study of read filtering for tumor transcriptome and immune sequencing. The library was built from around 0.4 ug RNA with molecular barcoded adaptors for alpha/delta and beta/gamma chains. TCRdb re-derived calls from the reads in MiXCR, one entry per CDR3 protein. Of 35,000 to 40,000 distinct CDR3 sequences listed, roughly 13% are singletons. Material: a population of CD138-negative cells sorted from bone marrow. The source of these receptors is a donor aged 40 or over with multiple myeloma.

Worth noting for this clonotype: Being one base from a much bigger clone, this may be a read error. Here the CDR3 reads CAGSYSLYKEQFF. CDR3 sequence (DNA): TGTGCCGGAAGTTACTCACTTTACAAGGAGCAGTTCTTC. The J gene is TRBJ2-1, the V gene TRBV2; D gene ambiguous. Germline V CDR1 and CDR2: SNHLY, FYNNEI. The CDR3 totals 13 residues.

This clonotype has at least ten counts. The chain uses TRBV20-1 and TRBJ2-1, with TRBD2 as a possible D gene (6 bases). The V end was cut by 7 bases, the J end by 7 bases, with 17 bases between. Per germline, CDR1 DFQATT and CDR2 SNEGSKA (reference sequence). CDR3 size: 13 residues. The CDR3 nucleotides are TGCAGTGTTACGGGCCAAAGCGGGAATGAGCAGTTCTTC. It translates to CSVTGQSGNEQFF.

Ten or more counts support this clonotype. A much larger clone sits a single nucleotide away, making a read error possible. The V and J genes are TRBV2 and TRBJ2-1, with 11 bases that match TRBD1. This CDR3 comprises 15 residues. Germline V gene data show CDR1 as SNHLY and CDR2 as FYNNEI. This CDR3 is CASAQGQGAGNEQLF. The CDR3 nucleotides read TGTGCCAGCGCTCAAGGACAGGGGGCCGGCAATGAGCAGCTCTTC.

This clonotype was recorded many times. The chain links TRBV20-1 to TRBJ2-1; unclear D gene. The CDR3 has 15 residues. Germline-derived CDR1 and CDR2 are DFQATT and SNEGSKA (reference sequence). Between the trimmed V and J ends, which lost 0 bases and 2 bases, there was a span of 11 bases. The CDR3 here is CSARERVIAYNEQFF. DNA for the CDR3: TGCAGTGCTAGAGAAAGGGTGATCGCCTACAATGAGCAGTTCTTC.

This chain links TRBV3-1 with TRBJ2-7; possible D gene TRBD1, 5 bases. This CDR3 spans 15 amino acids. Germline V gene sequence: CDR1 LGHDT, CDR2 YNNKEL (reference sequence). V was pared by 0 bases and J by 9 bases, with 18 bases between. This CDR3 is CASSQDTTPRRGQYF. The CDR3, as DNA: TGTGCCAGCAGCCAAGATACAACGCCGCGTAGGGGGCAGTACTTC.

Ten or more counts support this clonotype. This rearrangement joins TRBV23-1 to TRBJ2-5; D gene unclear. TRBV23-1 is sorted into the ORF group, with uncertain function. This CDR3 is built from 11 residues. Trimming removed 3 bases at V and 2 bases at J, with 1 base between. The CDR3 spells CASSHQETQYF. CDR3 in DNA: TGCGCCAGCAGTCATCAAGAGACCCAGTACTTC.

The chain has TRBV6-2 or TRBV6-3 and TRBJ1-5; D is unclear. V dropped 4 bases and J dropped 0 bases, with 7 bases sitting between them. The germline V gene encodes CDR1 MNHEY and CDR2 SVGEGT. This CDR3 has 14 residues. The CDR3 loop is CASSFTTSNQPQHF. The CDR3 DNA reads as TGTGCCAGCAGTTTCACCACTAGCAATCAGCCCCAGCATTTT.

This clonotype came up many times. CDR3 sequence (DNA): TGTGCCACCCCCGTGGGAGCGGGAGGCTACAATGAGCAGTTCTTC. Protein: CATPVGAGGYNEQFF. The rearrangement links TRBV2 to TRBJ2-1, with 9 bases that match TRBD2. Germline V gene data show CDR1 as SNHLY and CDR2 as FYNNEI. Losses at the gene ends were 10 bases for V and 3 bases for J; bases not matched to a gene: 10. This CDR3 region has 15 residues.

This clonotype was seen ten or more times. J is TRBJ2-1 and V is TRBV6-1; the D gene is possibly TRBD2 (6 bases). CDR1 and CDR2 (germline): MNHNS, SASEGT. With 2 bases removed from V and 2 bases from J, the gap between germline ends came to 19 bases. This CDR3 contains 18 residues. In DNA form, the CDR3 reads TGTGCCAGCAGTGAATATGGGAGGTACTCCTTTACCTACAATGAGCAGTTCTTC. This translates into CASSEYGRYSFTYNEQFF.

The sample holds many counts of this clonotype. The chain combines TRBV7-2 with TRBJ2-1; a weak D match, TRBD2 (6 bases). With 5 bases removed from V and 0 bases from J, the gap between germline ends came to 14 bases. Germline V gene lookup returns CDR1 SGHTA and CDR2 FQGNSA. The CDR3 runs to 16 residues. The CDR3 region has the DNA TGTGCCAGCAGCGGTTTCGGAGGGAGCTCCTACAATGAGCAGTTCTTC. Its protein product is CASSGFGGSSYNEQFF. Together with reference TRBV7-2 and TRBJ2-1, the CDR3 gives the full variable domain: GAGVSQSPSNKVTEKGKDVELRCDPISGHTALYWYRQSLGQGLEFLIYFQGNSAPDKSGLPSDRFSAERTGGSVSTLTIQRTQQEDSAVYLCASSGFGGSSYNEQFFGPGTRLTVL.

This clonotype was recorded many times. This chain connects TRBV24-1 to TRBJ2-1, with D perhaps matching TRBD1 (7 bases). The CDR3 spans 16 residues. The germline gives CDR1 KGHDR, CDR2 SFDVKD. The V and J ends lost 2 bases and 8 bases respectively, with 18 bases between them. The CDR3 reads CATSDWGGRGKDEQFF. The CDR3 nucleotides are TGTGCCACCAGTGATTGGGGAGGCAGGGGGAAGGATGAGCAGTTCTTC.

In its sample, this clonotype was seen many times. V is TRBV29-1 and J is TRBJ2-3; TRBD2 might be the D (7 bases). This CDR3 contains 14 residues. V lost 7 bases, J lost 3 bases, and 17 bases lay in between. Germline V gene sequence: CDR1 SQVTM, CDR2 ANQGSEA. The CDR3: CSGLPGGGTDTQYF. The CDR3 DNA reads TGCAGCGGCCTACCGGGGGGCGGGACAGATACGCAGTATTTT.

In this sample, this clonotype turned up many times. This chain links TRBV5-1 with TRBJ2-1; 13 bases fit TRBD2. V was pared by 0 bases and J by 5 bases, with 2 bases of the junction left unmatched. CDR3 length equals 16 residues. Germline V gene data show CDR1 as SGHRS and CDR2 as YFSETQ. DNA of the CDR3: TGCGCCAGCAGCTTGGCCGGGACTAGCGGGGACAATGAGCAGTTCTTC. It translates to CASSLAGTSGDNEQFF.

Many counts were recorded for this clonotype. CDR3 sequence: CASSLGHFTGELFF. In DNA, the CDR3 is TGTGCCAGCAGCTTGGGACATTTCACCGGGGAGCTGTTTTTT. V is TRBV9 and J is TRBJ2-2; D might be TRBD1 (6 bases). In germline, CDR1 is SGDLS, CDR2 YYNGEE. This CDR3 is 14 amino acids long. V was cut by 4 bases and J by 4 bases, with 11 bases left in between.

Ten or more counts support this clonotype. The rearrangement joins TRBV12-3 or TRBV12-4 to TRBJ1-2; possibly TRBD1 for D (5 bases). This CDR3 is built from 12 residues. Trimming shortened V by 6 bases and J by 4 bases, and 9 bases separated the two germline ends. CDR3 bases: TGTGCCAGCAGCACAGGTCTCTATGGCTACACCTTC. Amino acids: CASSTGLYGYTF.

There are many counts of this clonotype. J is TRBJ2-1 and V is TRBV28; TRBD2 matches at 7 bases. Unmatched junction bases numbered 4, after V lost 3 bases and J lost 5 bases. This CDR3 is 14 amino acids long. Germline V gene data show CDR1 as MDHEN and CDR2 as SYDVKM. CDR3 protein: CASSLREPDNEQFF. The DNA of the CDR3 is TGTGCCAGCAGTTTGCGGGAGCCCGACAATGAGCAGTTCTTC.

In its sample, this clonotype was seen many times. The J gene is TRBJ2-1, the V gene TRBV10-3; unclear D gene. Per germline, CDR1 ENHRY and CDR2 SYGVKD. Trimming took 11 bases from V and 6 from J, leaving 17 bases between them. The CDR3 loop spans 13 amino acids. In DNA, the CDR3 is TGTGCCTCAAGTTCCGAGAGCCTCAATGAGCAGTTCTTC. Encoded protein: CASSSESLNEQFF.

The CDR3 is CASSWVKNTEAFF. The CDR3, as DNA: TGTGCCAGCAGTTGGGTAAAGAACACTGAAGCTTTCTTT. The chain combines TRBV28 with TRBJ1-1; no clear D gene. Trimming took off 4 bases at V and 1 base at J, with 7 bases between the two ends. CDR1 is MDHEN, CDR2 SYDVKM, per germline. The CDR3 totals 13 residues.

Worth noting for this clonotype: A much more abundant neighbour one base away suggests this may be a read error. The chain uses TRBV7-9 and TRBJ2-5; 7 bases align to TRBD1. Germline V gene lookup returns CDR1 SEHNR and CDR2 FQNEAQ (reference sequence). This CDR3 comprises 17 residues. J was trimmed by 4 bases and V by 4 bases; bases with no gene match: 15. CDR3 DNA: TGTGCCAGCAGCTCTTTTCGCTACAGGGGATGGGGAGAGACCCAGTACTTC. This translates into CASSSFRYRGWGETQYF. Variable domain in full (rest from reference TRBV7-9 and TRBJ2-5): DTGVSQNPRHKITKRGQNVTFRCDPISEHNRLYWYRQTLGQGPEFLTYFQNEAQLEKSRLLSDRFSAERPKGSFSTLEIQRTEQGDSAMYLCASSSFRYRGWGETQYFGPGTRLLVL.

The table lists this clonotype with many counts. The rearrangement uses TRBV28 and TRBJ1-2, with 8 nucleotides matching TRBD1. J was trimmed by 4 bases and V by 3 bases; bases with no gene match: 4. The CDR3 is 14 amino acids. Germline loops: CDR1 MDHEN, CDR2 SYDVKM. CDR3 residues: CASSFPGGVYGYTF. As DNA, the CDR3 is TGTGCCAGCAGTTTCCCAGGGGGCGTCTATGGCTACACCTTC.

The table lists this clonotype with many counts. The gene calls are TRBV7-2 and TRBJ2-1; possible D gene TRBD1, 6 bases. Per the germline V gene, CDR1 is SGHTA and CDR2 is FQGNSA. Trimming took off 1 base at V and 10 bases at J, with 11 bases between the two ends. The CDR3 covers 13 residues. The CDR3 coding sequence is TGTGCCAGCAGCTTAGGAAGGGGGACAGAGCAGTTCTTC. Translation: CASSLGRGTEQFF.